This entry describes one T cell receptor (beta chain). Sequencing used immunoSEQ multiplex PCR; TCRdb keeps in-frame clones, though not all of them. The sample records approximately 100,000 clones, about nine tenths being singletons. The record originates from a study of T cell changes during pregnancy in multiple sclerosis. The input for sequencing was peripheral blood, taken in the second trimester of pregnancy. The TCR originated in a female donor with multiple sclerosis, enrolled in a pregnancy study.

The DNA of the CDR3 is TGTGCCATCAGTGCCCTGACCGGGGAGCTGTTTTTT. This encodes CAISALTGELFF. V gene TRBV10-3 combines with J gene TRBJ2-2; D is undetermined. V was pared by 4 bases and J by 5 bases, with 5 bases between. Germline lookup yields CDR1 ENHRY and CDR2 SYGVKD. The CDR3 spans 12 residues.